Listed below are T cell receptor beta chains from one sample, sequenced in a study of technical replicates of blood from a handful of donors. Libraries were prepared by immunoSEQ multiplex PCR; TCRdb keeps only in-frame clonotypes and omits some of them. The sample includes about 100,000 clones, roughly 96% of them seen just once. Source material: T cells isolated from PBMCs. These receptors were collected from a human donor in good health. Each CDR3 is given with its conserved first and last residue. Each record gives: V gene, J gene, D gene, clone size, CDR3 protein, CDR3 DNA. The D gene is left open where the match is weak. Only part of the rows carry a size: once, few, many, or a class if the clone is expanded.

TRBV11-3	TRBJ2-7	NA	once	CASSFFSDLEQYF	TGTGCCAGCAGCTTCTTTTCAGATCTCGAGCAGTACTTC
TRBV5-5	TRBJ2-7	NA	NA	CASSLGGAGTEQYF	TGTGCCAGCAGCTTGGGCGGCGCGGGTACCGAGCAGTACTTC
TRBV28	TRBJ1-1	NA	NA	CASSFQDSLRVNTEAFF	TGTGCCAGCAGTTTCCAGGACAGCCTAAGGGTGAACACTGAAGCTTTCTTT
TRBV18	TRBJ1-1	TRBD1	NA	CASSLMGTGGDTEAFF	TGTGCCAGCTCACTGATGGGGACAGGGGGAGACACTGAAGCTTTCTTT
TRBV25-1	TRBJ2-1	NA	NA	CASSGWRADFDEQFF	TGTGCCAGCAGTGGGTGGAGGGCCGATTTTGATGAGCAGTTCTTC
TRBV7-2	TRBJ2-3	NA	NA	CASSLVFSSTDTQYF	TGTGCCAGCAGCTTAGTCTTCAGTAGCACAGATACGCAGTATTTT
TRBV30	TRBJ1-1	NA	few	CAWSTGEAFF	TGTGCCTGGTCCACAGGGGAAGCTTTCTTT
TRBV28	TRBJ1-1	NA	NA	CASSWYTDNTEAFF	TGTGCCAGCAGTTGGTACACAGATAACACTGAAGCTTTCTTT
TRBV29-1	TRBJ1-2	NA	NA	CSAPRAYGYTF	TGCAGCGCTCCACGAGCCTATGGCTACACCTTC
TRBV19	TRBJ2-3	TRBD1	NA	CASSTTGTGITQYF	TGTGCCAGTAGTACTACGGGGACAGGTATTACGCAGTATTTT
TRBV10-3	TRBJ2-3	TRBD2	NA	CAASTSGSTDTQYF	TGTGCCGCTAGCACTAGCGGGAGTACAGATACGCAGTATTTT
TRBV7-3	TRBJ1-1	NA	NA	CASSLYGGYTEAFF	TGTGCCAGCAGCTTATATGGGGGCTACACTGAAGCTTTCTTT
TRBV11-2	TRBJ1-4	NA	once	CASSPHPRGSNEKLFF	TGTGCCAGCAGCCCCCACCCCCGGGGGTCTAATGAAAAACTGTTTTTT
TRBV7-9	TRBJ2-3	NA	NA	CASSLLSSVSTDTQYF	TGTGCCAGCAGCCTCCTTAGTTCTGTAAGCACAGATACGCAGTATTTT
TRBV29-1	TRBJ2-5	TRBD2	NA	CSVEGLAGLVETQYF	TGCAGCGTTGAAGGACTAGCGGGACTGGTAGAGACCCAGTACTTC
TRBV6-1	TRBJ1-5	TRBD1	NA	CASRPGQGGTQPQHF	TGTGCCAGCAGGCCAGGACAGGGCGGAACTCAGCCCCAGCATTTT
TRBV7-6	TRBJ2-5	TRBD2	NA	CASSLKWGLGGSGETQYF	TGTGCCAGCAGCTTAAAATGGGGCTTGGGCGGGAGTGGGGAGACCCAGTACTTC
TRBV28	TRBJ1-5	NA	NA	CASSPRLATGKNQPQHF	TGTGCCAGCAGTCCGAGACTCGCGACCGGAAAAAATCAGCCCCAGCATTTT
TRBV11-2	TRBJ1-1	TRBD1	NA	CASSSYRGPRYTEAFF	TGTGCCAGCAGCTCCTACAGGGGGCCGAGGTACACTGAAGCTTTCTTT
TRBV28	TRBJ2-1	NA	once	CASSLIPPGESRKQFF	TGTGCCAGCAGCCTCATTCCACCCGGGGAATCGCGGAAGCAGTTCTTC
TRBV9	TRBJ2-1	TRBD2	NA	CASSAGLAESYNEQFF	TGTGCCAGCAGCGCTGGACTAGCGGAGAGCTACAATGAGCAGTTCTTC
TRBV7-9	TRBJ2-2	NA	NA	CASSLFAGNTGELFF	TGTGCCAGCAGCTTATTCGCCGGGAACACCGGGGAGCTGTTTTTT
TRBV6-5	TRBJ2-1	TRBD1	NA	CASGQGTYNEQFF	TGTGCCAGCGGACAGGGGACATACAATGAGCAGTTCTTC
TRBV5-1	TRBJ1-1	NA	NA	CASRLTPKARNRNTEAFF	TGCGCCAGCAGGCTCACCCCGAAGGCGAGGAATCGGAACACTGAAGCTTTCTTT
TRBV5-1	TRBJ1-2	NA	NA	CASSLNSNYGYTF	TGCGCCAGCAGCTTGAACTCTAACTATGGCTACACCTTC
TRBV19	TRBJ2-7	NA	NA	CASSIDFLSYEQYF	TGTGCCAGTAGTATAGACTTCCTCTCCTACGAGCAGTACTTC
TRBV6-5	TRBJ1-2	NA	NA	CASSFGQIYGYTF	TGTGCCAGCAGCTTCGGACAGATCTATGGCTACACCTTC
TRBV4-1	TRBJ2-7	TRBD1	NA	CASSQGDSYNSYEQYF	TGCGCCAGCAGCCAAGGGGACAGCTATAACTCCTACGAGCAGTACTTC
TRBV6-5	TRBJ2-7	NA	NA	CASSYDEQQYEQYF	TGTGCCAGCAGTTACGACGAACAGCAATACGAGCAGTACTTC
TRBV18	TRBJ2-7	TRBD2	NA	CASSIGLVDYEQYF	TGTGCCAGCTCAATCGGACTAGTGGACTACGAGCAGTACTTC